These T cell receptor beta chains were read from a single sample in a study of blood T cell repertoires in COVID-19. Repertoires were generated with immunoSEQ multiplex PCR, while TCRdb's copy carries only in-frame clones and drops some. The sample contains more than 60,000 clones, around 90% of which appear only once. Material: peripheral blood. The receptors here all came from a woman of 80 years or more with active or convalescent COVID-19. CDR3s include the opening cysteine and the closing phenylalanine or tryptophan. The D gene is left open where the match is weak. The size entry is marked missing in some rows and otherwise reads once, few, many or a size class.

>-|-|TRBJ1-2|TRBV6-5
TGTGCCAGCAGTCGAGAAGGGGGTCGTGCCGGCTACACCTTC
CASSREGGRAGYTF
>TRBD1|-|TRBJ2-4|TRBV28
TGTGCCAGCAGTTTCTGGGACAGCCGAGCCAAAAACATTCAGTACTTC
CASSFWDSRAKNIQYF
>-|-|TRBJ1-6|TRBV7-2
TGTGCCAGCAGGGGTCGGAGCTCCTATAATTCACCCCTCCACTTT
CASRGRSSYNSPLHF
>-|-|TRBJ1-2|TRBV2
TGTGCCAGCAGTGAAGCACTCGGAACAGATTATAACTATGGCTACACCTTC
CASSEALGTDYNYGYTF
>TRBD1|-|TRBJ1-2|TRBV24-1
TGTGCCACCAGTGGGGACAGGGAGACCTATGGCTACACCTTC
CATSGDRETYGYTF
>-|-|TRBJ1-2|TRBV5-6
TGTGCCAGCAGCTTGGGAGGGCTAGGGGGCTACACCTTC
CASSLGGLGGYTF
>TRBD2|-|TRBJ2-2|TRBV29-1
TGCAGCGCCAAACTAGCGGGAGGCGGGGAGCTGTTTTTT
CSAKLAGGGELFF
>TRBD1|-|TRBJ2-7|TRBV7-2
TGTGCCAGCAGCTGGGGGACAGGCGTACCCTACGAGCAGTACTTC
CASSWGTGVPYEQYF
>TRBD1|-|TRBJ2-5|TRBV6-6
TGTGCCACCTTGCCCCAGGGACAGGAGACCCAGTACTTC
CATLPQGQETQYF
>-|-|TRBJ2-7|TRBV3-1/TRBV3-2
TGTGCCAGCAGCCGGTCGTCGGGGGAGCAGTACTTC
CASSRSSGEQYF
>TRBD1|-|TRBJ1-3|TRBV7-2
TGTGCCAGCAGCTTAGGGGGGACAGGGGTCGGAGGAAACACCATATATTTT
CASSLGGTGVGGNTIYF
>TRBD1|-|TRBJ1-2|TRBV5-1
TGCGCCAGCAGCGTGGAGGGGACAGGGGCTATGGACTATGGCTACACCTTC
CASSVEGTGAMDYGYTF
>-|-|TRBJ2-1|TRBV20-1
TGCAGTGCGCGGGAGCAGTTCTTC
CSAREQFF
>-|few|TRBJ1-2|TRBV6-6
TGTGCCAGCAGTCTTCGGACATCCACTAACTATGGCTACACCTTC
CASSLRTSTNYGYTF
>TRBD1|-|TRBJ1-1|TRBV6-5
TGTGCCAGCAGTTACTCCCCGGACAGGGTGGCGGGAGCTTTCTTT
CASSYSPDRVAGAFF
>TRBD1|-|TRBJ1-2|TRBV2
TGTGCCAGCACCGGACAGGGCGGCTATGGCTACACCTTC
CASTGQGGYGYTF
>TRBD2|-|TRBJ2-3|TRBV4-3
TGCGCCAGCAGCCAAGTGGGGCAGCGGGGGGGAACAGATACGCAGTATTTT
CASSQVGQRGGTDTQYF
>TRBD2|-|TRBJ2-7|TRBV5-1
TGCGCCAGCAGCTTGAGCCGGACTAGTCCCCCCGGGGAGCAGTACTTC
CASSLSRTSPPGEQYF
>TRBD1|-|TRBJ2-7|TRBV30
TGTGCCTGGGGGGTACAGGGGATGGGGGAGCAGTACTTC
CAWGVQGMGEQYF
>TRBD1|-|TRBJ2-7|TRBV7-2
TGTGCCAGCAGCAAGGACAGGGTCTACCACGAGCAGTACTTC
CASSKDRVYHEQYF
>TRBD1|-|TRBJ1-5|TRBV10-1
TGCGCCAGCAGCTACGACAGGGAACCCCTCAATCAGCCCCAGCATTTT
CASSYDREPLNQPQHF
>-|-|TRBJ1-4|TRBV5-5
TGTGCCAGCAGCTTGCCCCTCAACAGGGCAACTAATGAAAAACTGTTTTTT
CASSLPLNRATNEKLFF